This TCR beta chain was found in a study of cytomegalovirus exposure and HLA in healthy donors. Study-wide background: The roughly 120 validation repertoires, a later analysis reported, used the same platform as the 650 to 800 repertoires from the first cohort.

Germline values: CDR1 SNHLY, CDR2 FYNNEI. Trimming removed 4 bases from V and 0 bases from J, with 15 bases in between. The CDR3 runs 16 residues. The repertoire was sequenced with immunoSEQ multiplex PCR; TCRdb's copy has only in-frame clones and lacks some. The profile shows tens of thousands of clones, more than 75% of them singletons. Remarks on this clone: Its antigen is as yet unknown.

Whole-study findings and limits: In vitro experiments confirmed that a few CMV-associated chains were specific for CMV antigens. Most TCR sequences showed up rarely, but some public TCRs showed up in many donors. Cytomegalovirus-associated status was assigned to 150 or so TCR beta chains.

The source is a man between 18 and 35 years old in good health and CMV-seronegative. The rearrangement joins TRBV2 to TRBJ1-1, with D perhaps matching TRBD1 (6 bases). The specimen was PBMCs. CDR3 DNA sequence: TGTGCCAGCAGTGTAGCCCGGACAGCATTGAACACTGAAGCTTTCTTT. It specifies CASSVARTALNTEAFF.